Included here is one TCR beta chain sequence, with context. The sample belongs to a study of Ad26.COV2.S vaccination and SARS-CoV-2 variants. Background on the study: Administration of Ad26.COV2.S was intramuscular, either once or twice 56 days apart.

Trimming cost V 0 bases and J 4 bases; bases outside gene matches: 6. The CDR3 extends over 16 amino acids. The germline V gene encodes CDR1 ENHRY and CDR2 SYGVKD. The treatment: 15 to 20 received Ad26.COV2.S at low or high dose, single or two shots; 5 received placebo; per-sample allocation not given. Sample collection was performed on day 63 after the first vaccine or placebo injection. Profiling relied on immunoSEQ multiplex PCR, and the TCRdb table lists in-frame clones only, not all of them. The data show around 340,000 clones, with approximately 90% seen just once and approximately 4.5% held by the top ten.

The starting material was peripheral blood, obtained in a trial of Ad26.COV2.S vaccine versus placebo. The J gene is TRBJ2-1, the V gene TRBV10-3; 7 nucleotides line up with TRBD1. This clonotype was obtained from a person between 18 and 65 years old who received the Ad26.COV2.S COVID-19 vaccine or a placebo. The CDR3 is CAISESLGGPYNEQFF. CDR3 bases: TGTGCCATCAGTGAGTCTTTAGGGGGCCCGTACAATGAGCAGTTCTTC.